The 24 T cell receptor beta chains below come from one sample, sequenced in a study of shared T cell receptors in the human thymus. Here immunoSEQ multiplex PCR was the method, and the copy in TCRdb shows in-frame clones only, minus some. The table includes roughly 660,000 clones, roughly 88% detected once. The same data also contributed to another study, on human thymus T cells.

Sequencing used thymocytes. These receptors all come from a boy in the first two years of life with a congenital heart defect.

The genes are TRBV4-3 and TRBJ2-7, with a tentative D call TRBD2 (7 bases). From germline, CDR1 is LGHNA and CDR2 YSLEER. Trimming took 5 bases from V and 1 from J, leaving 24 bases between them. This CDR3 has 18 amino acids. This chain's CDR3 is CASSVQRGGRQKSYEQYF. The CDR3, as DNA: TGCGCCAGCAGCGTACAAAGGGGGGGACGTCAAAAATCCTACGAGCAGTACTTC.

The rearrangement uses TRBV5-1 and TRBJ2-7, with a possible D match to TRBD2 (6 bases). The CDR3 length is 14 residues. With 7 bases removed from V and 5 bases from J, the gap between germline ends came to 19 bases. The germline gives CDR1 SGHRS, CDR2 YFSETQ. CDR3 residues: CASFPEEGGHEQYF. The CDR3 nucleotides read TGCGCCAGCTTCCCGGAGGAGGGCGGCCACGAGCAGTACTTC.

The V gene is TRBV28, the J gene TRBJ2-5; TRBD2 agrees at 9 bases. The CDR3 consists of 15 residues. After removal of 5 bases from V and 1 base from J, the junction contained 5 bases not matched to a gene. Germline lookup yields CDR1 MDHEN and CDR2 SYDVKM. In nucleotides, the CDR3 is TGTGCCAGCAGTCCTCTGACTAGCGGCCAAGAGACCCAGTACTTC. It codes for CASSPLTSGQETQYF.

This clone was observed a few times. The J gene is TRBJ2-7, the V gene TRBV19; D uncertain. Trimming removed 10 bases at V and 1 base at J, with 8 bases between. The germline gives CDR1 LNHDA, CDR2 SQIVND (reference sequence). The CDR3 extends over 11 amino acids. The CDR3 DNA reads as TGTGCCACCACAGATTCCTACGAGCAGTACTTC. Translated: CATTDSYEQYF.

The CDR3 loop reads CASSPGTQGNTIYF. CDR3 DNA sequence: TGTGCCAGCTCACCCGGGACTCAAGGAAACACCATATATTTT. The chain couples TRBV18 to TRBJ1-3, with a possible D match to TRBD1 (5 bases). The CDR3 loop spans 14 amino acids. V was shortened by 3 bases and J by 4 bases, with 10 bases between the two germline ends. The germline V gene has CDR1 KGHSH and CDR2 LQKENI.

The rearrangement joins TRBV6-4 to TRBJ1-1; D remains ambiguous. The CDR3 runs to 12 residues. The V end was cut by 4 bases, the J end by 2 bases, with 5 bases between. Germline values: CDR1 MRHNA, CDR2 SNTAGT. This chain's CDR3 is CASSVSNTEAFF. The DNA for the CDR3 is TGTGCCAGCAGTGTTAGTAACACTGAAGCTTTCTTT.

The chain combines TRBV15 with TRBJ1-5; D unresolved. V lost 0 bases, J lost 9 bases, and 15 bases lay in between. This CDR3 has 15 amino acids. Germline V lookup: CDR1 LNHNV, CDR2 YYDKDF (reference sequence). The CDR3 DNA sequence: TGTGCCACCAGCAGAGATAGTCGGGAGGTTGGGCCCCAGCATTTT. Translation gives CATSRDSREVGPQHF.

The CDR3 DNA reads as TGTGCCAGTGTGGGGGGTCCTACCTACGAGCAGTACTTC. Amino acids: CASVGGPTYEQYF. J is TRBJ2-7 and V is TRBV25-1, with D maybe TRBD2 (6 bases). The germline V and J ends were trimmed by 9 bases and 2 bases, with 14 bases remaining between them. The CDR3 loop spans 13 amino acids. CDR1 is MGHDK and CDR2 is SYGVNS in the germline V gene.

The rearrangement links TRBV11-3 to TRBJ2-7; D may be TRBD2 (5 bases). Trimming removed 1 base from V and 2 bases from J, with 12 bases in between. The germline CDR1 and CDR2 sequences are SGHNT and YENEEA. The CDR3 consists of 15 residues. CDR3 nucleotide sequence: TGTGCCAGCAGCTTAGTTTCGACCGGGGCCTACGAGCAGTACTTC. Translated: CASSLVSTGAYEQYF.

The genes are TRBV5-1 and TRBJ2-1, with D possibly matching TRBD2 (6 bases). Germline V lookup: CDR1 SGHRS, CDR2 YFSETQ. The CDR3 is made up of 16 amino acids. The ends were cut back, 2 bases at V and 7 bases at J, with 19 bases in the middle. The CDR3 region has the DNA TGCGCCAGCAGCTTACCTATGCCGGGACTGCTTAATGAGCAGTTCTTC. This translates into CASSLPMPGLLNEQFF. The full variable domain, in which reference TRBV5-1 and TRBJ2-1 provide the parts outside the CDR3, is KAGVTQTPRYLIKTRGQQVTLSCSPISGHRSVSWYQQTPGQGLQFLFEYFSETQRNKGNFPGRFSGRQFSNSRSEMNVSTLELGDSALYLCASSLPMPGLLNEQFFGPGTRLTVL.

The J gene is TRBJ2-1, the V gene TRBV30; tentatively, D is TRBD2 (6 bases). Germline V gene sequence: CDR1 GTSNPN, CDR2 SVGIG (reference sequence). Trimming removed 3 bases at V and 6 bases at J, with 12 bases between. The CDR3 runs to 13 residues. This CDR3 is CAWRGRTINEQFF. The CDR3 DNA sequence: TGTGCCTGGAGAGGGAGGACTATCAATGAGCAGTTCTTC.

Here the CDR3 reads CASSLTVSHTGELFF. The CDR3 region has the DNA TGTGCCAGCAGCTTAACTGTGAGCCACACCGGGGAGCTGTTTTTT. The gene calls are TRBV7-9 and TRBJ2-2, with D hard to call. There are 15 residues in the CDR3. V lost 2 bases, J lost 3 bases, and 10 bases lay in between. Germline CDR1 is SEHNR and CDR2 is FQNEAQ (reference sequence). Full variable domain (outside the CDR3, taken from reference TRBV7-9 and TRBJ2-2): DTGVSQNPRHKITKRGQNVTFRCDPISEHNRLYWYRQTLGQGPEFLTYFQNEAQLEKSRLLSDRFSAERPKGSFSTLEIQRTEQGDSAMYLCASSLTVSHTGELFFGEGSRLTVL.

The chain employs TRBV5-1 and TRBJ1-2; D is ambiguous. The CDR3 loop spans 12 amino acids. Germline values: CDR1 SGHRS, CDR2 YFSETQ. Trimming stripped 9 bases from V and 7 bases from J, with 16 bases between. The CDR3 sequence: CATKSEGSGYTF. The CDR3 DNA is TGCGCCACCAAATCCGAGGGAAGTGGCTACACCTTC.

The chain employs TRBV4-1 and TRBJ2-1, with 7 bases fitting TRBD2. The length of the CDR3 is 15 residues. Germline V gene data show CDR1 as MGHRA and CDR2 as YSYEKL. V lost 3 bases, J lost 5 bases, and 7 bases stayed unmatched. CDR3 amino acids: CASSHGRLAHNEQFF. In DNA, the CDR3 is TGCGCCAGCAGCCATGGTCGACTAGCCCACAATGAGCAGTTCTTC.

This clone has a single count. The chain combines TRBV4-2 with TRBJ2-3, with TRBD2 matching over 12 bases. With 3 bases clipped from V and 7 bases from J, the junction kept 14 bases outside the gene matches. Germline lookup yields CDR1 LGHNA and CDR2 YNFKEQ. The CDR3 extends over 18 amino acids. CDR3 DNA sequence: TGTGCCAGCAGCCACCTCGGACTAGCGGGATATGATGCGTATACGCAGTATTTT. Protein: CASSHLGLAGYDAYTQYF.

The chain employs TRBV19 and TRBJ1-2; TRBD1 aligns across 7 bases. V was pared by 2 bases and J by 3 bases, with 12 bases of the junction left unmatched. The CDR3 is 17 residues long. CDR1 is LNHDA and CDR2 is SQIVND in the germline V gene (reference sequence). The CDR3 DNA follows: TGTGCCAGTAGTATAAAATACCGGGACAGATACGACTATGGCTACACCTTC. Translating it yields CASSIKYRDRYDYGYTF.

The chain links TRBV18 to TRBJ2-7, with 14 bases fitting TRBD2. V shed 3 bases, J shed 5 bases, and the junction held 12 bases outside the gene matches. The CDR3 contains 18 residues. In germline, CDR1 is KGHSH, CDR2 LQKENI. The CDR3 DNA follows: TGTGCCAGCTCACCCGATCAAGGGACTAGCGGGAGTTGTAACGAGCAGTACTTC. Translating it yields CASSPDQGTSGSCNEQYF.

The rearrangement uses TRBV5-4 and TRBJ2-3, with 10 bases fitting TRBD2. CDR1 and CDR2 (germline): SGHNT, YYREEE (reference sequence). This CDR3 has 17 residues. J lost 4 bases, V lost 2 bases, and 10 bases had no gene match. The CDR3 bases are TGTGCCAGCAGCTTACGGACTAGCGGCAAGAGCCCAGATACGCAGTATTTT. Residues: CASSLRTSGKSPDTQYF. Combining the CDR3 with reference TRBV5-4 and TRBJ2-3 gives the whole variable domain ETGVTQSPTHLIKTRGQQVTLRCSSQSGHNTVSWYQQALGQGPQFIFQYYREEENGRGNFPPRFSGLQFPNYSSELNVNALELDDSALYLCASSLRTSGKSPDTQYFGPGTRLTVL.

This sequence joins TRBV14 and TRBJ2-7; tentative D call: TRBD1 (5 bases). CDR3 length: 17 residues. V gave up 1 base and J gave up 1 base, with 17 bases separating them. Germline assignment: CDR1 SGHDN and CDR2 FVKESK. The CDR3 region has the DNA TGTGCCAGCAGCCAAGTTGGTGGGCAGCCAGGGTCCTACGAGCAGTACTTC. It is translated as CASSQVGGQPGSYEQYF.

This CDR3 reads CASSLGDKNTEAFF. The CDR3 DNA follows: TGTGCCAGCAGCTTGGGAGACAAGAACACTGAAGCTTTCTTT. V gene TRBV5-4 combines with J gene TRBJ1-1, with D hard to call. V was clipped by 0 bases and J by 1 base, with 7 bases between them. CDR1 is SGHNT and CDR2 is YYREEE in the germline V gene (reference sequence). This CDR3 contains 14 residues.

The chain links TRBV21-1 to TRBJ2-7; TRBD2 reflects the table's D call only, with no check against the DNA. TRBV21-1 is annotated as a pseudogene. This CDR3 has 15 amino acids. CDR3 loop: CASSPGTSKPYEQYF. The CDR3 nucleotides read TGTGCCAGCAGCCCCGGGACTAGTAAGCCCTACGAGCAGTACTTC.

The chain employs TRBV7-2 and TRBJ2-2, with D maybe TRBD2 (6 bases). Trimming removed 5 bases from V and 2 bases from J, with 12 bases in between. The CDR3 is made up of 15 amino acids. Per the germline V gene, CDR1 is SGHTA and CDR2 is FQGNSA. The CDR3 region is CASSRRDSNTGELFF. The CDR3 nucleotides are TGTGCCAGCAGCCGAAGGGACTCCAACACCGGGGAGCTGTTTTTT.

This clone appeared once. The chain employs TRBV9 and TRBJ2-2; TRBD1 matches 8 bases. The V and J ends lost 3 bases and 3 bases, in that order; junction bases with no gene match: 7. The CDR3 is 16 residues long. Germline lookup yields CDR1 SGDLS and CDR2 YYNGEE. CDR3 DNA: TGTGCCAGCAGCGACCGGGACAGGAGGCACACCGGGGAGCTGTTTTTT. It translates to CASSDRDRRHTGELFF. Drawing the rest from reference TRBV9 and TRBJ2-2, the complete variable domain is DSGVTQTPKHLITATGQRVTLRCSPRSGDLSVYWYQQSLDQGLQFLIQYYNGEERAKGNILERFSAQQFPDLHSELNLSSLELGDSALYFCASSDRDRRHTGELFFGEGSRLTVL.

V gene TRBV20-1 combines with J gene TRBJ2-7; a weak D match, TRBD1 (5 bases). The length of the CDR3 is 11 residues. The germline V gene encodes CDR1 DFQATT and CDR2 SNEGSKA (reference sequence). V was shortened by 6 bases and J by 4 bases, with 10 bases between the two germline ends. This CDR3 is CSAPGQYEQYF. In nucleotides, the CDR3 is TGCAGTGCGCCAGGACAATACGAGCAGTACTTC.